The present entry profiles one T cell receptor beta chain with its context. The entry originates in a study of blood T cell repertoires in COVID-19. Study in general: Spain, Italy and the United States supplied samples that represented acute and convalescent COVID-19. The analysed material was cDNA or gDNA that came from T cells, B-cell-depleted T cells, or PBMCs.

One Seattle source followed patients from active infection through their disease course. The table came from immunoSEQ multiplex PCR; TCRdb's copy has only in-frame clones and leaves some out. The sample holds over 200,000 clones; 90% are singletons and the top ten take roughly 2.7%. The CDR3 runs to 17 residues. Germline lookup yields CDR1 SGHNT and CDR2 YENEEA. V was trimmed by 3 bases and J by 6 bases, leaving 21 bases between them. The source material was peripheral blood. The origin of this receptor is a man aged 25-40 years with COVID-19, enrolled during active disease. The chain couples TRBV11-3 to TRBJ2-1; possible D gene TRBD1, 5 bases. CDR3 protein: CASSFGHGGRRLNEQFF. The CDR3 nucleotides read TGTGCCAGCAGCTTCGGACACGGCGGCCGACGACTCAATGAGCAGTTCTTC.